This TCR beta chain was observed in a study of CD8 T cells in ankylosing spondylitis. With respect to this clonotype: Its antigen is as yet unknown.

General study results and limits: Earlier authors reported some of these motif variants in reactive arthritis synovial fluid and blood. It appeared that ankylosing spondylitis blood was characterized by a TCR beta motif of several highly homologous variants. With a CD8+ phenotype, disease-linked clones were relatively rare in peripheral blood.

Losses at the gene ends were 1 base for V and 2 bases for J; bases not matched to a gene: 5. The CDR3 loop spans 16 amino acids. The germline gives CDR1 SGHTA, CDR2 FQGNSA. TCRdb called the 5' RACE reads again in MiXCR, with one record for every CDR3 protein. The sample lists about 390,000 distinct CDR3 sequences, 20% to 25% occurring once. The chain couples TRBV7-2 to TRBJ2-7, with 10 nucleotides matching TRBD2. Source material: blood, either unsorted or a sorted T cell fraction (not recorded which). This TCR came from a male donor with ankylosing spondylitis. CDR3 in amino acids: CASSLVLAGGPYEQYF. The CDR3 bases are TGTGCCAGCAGCTTAGTATTAGCGGGAGGTCCCTACGAGCAGTACTTC. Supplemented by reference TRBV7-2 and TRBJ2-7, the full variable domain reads GAGVSQSPSNKVTEKGKDVELRCDPISGHTALYWYRQSLGQGLEFLIYFQGNSAPDKSGLPSDRFSAERTGGSVSTLTIQRTQQEDSAVYLCASSLVLAGGPYEQYFGPGTRLTVT.